The 23 T cell receptor beta chains listed next were all sequenced from one sample in a study of shared clonotypes between healthy human individuals. CD45RO-negative cells were positively selected for CCR7, leaving out terminally differentiated effector memory CD45RA+ cells. Here immunoSEQ multiplex PCR was the method, and the copy in TCRdb shows in-frame clones only, minus some. Here the sample spans 1.5 million to 2.5 million clones, about 95% being singletons. Sequencing was done on a sample of naive CD8+ T cells sorted from blood. The receptors originated from a man aged 18 to 30 in good health.

This rearrangement joins TRBV7-9 to TRBJ1-1; unclear D gene. Trimming took 6 bases from V and 4 from J, leaving 9 bases between them. CDR1 is SEHNR, CDR2 FQNEAQ, per germline (reference sequence). This CDR3 region has 12 residues. The CDR3 sequence: CASRVGSTEAFF. CDR3 sequence (DNA): TGTGCCAGCAGAGTGGGAAGCACTGAAGCTTTCTTT.

This clone was picked up one time. The V call is TRBV27, the J call TRBJ1-1, with TRBD1 matching 9 bases. Per germline, CDR1 MNHEY and CDR2 SMNVEV (reference sequence). V lost 3 bases and J lost 6; bases outside the gene matches: 8. The CDR3 totals 15 residues. CDR3 bases: TGTGCCAGCAGTTTGGGGACAGGGATGGTCCCTGAAGCTTTCTTT. The encoded protein is CASSLGTGMVPEAFF.

The chain is built from TRBV7-9 and TRBJ2-7; 8 bases match TRBD2. V was pared by 5 bases and J by 4 bases, with 13 bases of the junction left unmatched. Germline V lookup: CDR1 SEHNR, CDR2 FQNEAQ (reference sequence). This CDR3 has 16 amino acids. The CDR3 region is CASSPRLAFPSYEQYF. CDR3 sequence (DNA): TGTGCCAGCAGCCCGCGACTAGCGTTCCCCTCTTACGAGCAGTACTTC.

J is TRBJ2-3 and V is TRBV5-4; D unresolved. Trimming cost V 3 bases and J 7 bases, with 9 bases left between them. Germline V gene data show CDR1 as SGHNT and CDR2 as YYREEE (reference sequence). The CDR3 spans 12 residues. CDR3 DNA sequence: TGTGCCAGCAGCTCCGGAGCGAATACGCAGTATTTT. Residues: CASSSGANTQYF.

This rearrangement joins TRBV7-9 to TRBJ2-5; possible D gene TRBD2, 6 bases. The CDR3 runs 16 residues. The V end was cut by 2 bases, the J end by 1 base, with 14 bases between. Germline V gene sequence: CDR1 SEHNR, CDR2 FQNEAQ (reference sequence). The CDR3 spells CASSLISGGRQETQYF. In DNA form, the CDR3 reads TGTGCCAGCAGCTTAATTTCCGGGGGTCGCCAAGAGACCCAGTACTTC.

The chain uses TRBV4-1 and TRBJ2-7; D ambiguous. Trimming shortened V by 0 bases and J by 5 bases, and 14 bases separated the two germline ends. There are 15 residues in the CDR3. CDR1 is MGHRA and CDR2 is YSYEKL in the germline V gene. CDR3 amino acids: CASSQEWALGDEQYF. The CDR3 nucleotides read TGCGCCAGCAGCCAAGAATGGGCACTTGGGGACGAGCAGTACTTC.

As concerns this clone: At the DNA level, this CDR3 is encoded by other sequences in the same sample as well. The genes are TRBV27 and TRBJ2-7; D is unresolved. V lost 3 bases and J 2 bases, leaving 8 bases between the germline ends. This CDR3 spans 13 amino acids. Germline lookup yields CDR1 MNHEY and CDR2 SMNVEV (reference sequence). In DNA, the CDR3 is TGTGCCAGCAGTTTTCGGCAGACCTACGAGCAGTACTTC. Translating it yields CASSFRQTYEQYF.

The chain combines TRBV6-1 with TRBJ1-1; D is uncertain. V dropped 4 bases and J dropped 4 bases, with 16 bases sitting between them. The length of the CDR3 is 15 residues. The germline V gene has CDR1 MNHNS and CDR2 SASEGT. The CDR3 sequence is CASSAFDGSLTEAFF. CDR3 sequence (DNA): TGTGCCAGCAGTGCTTTCGACGGGTCCCTCACTGAAGCTTTCTTT.

This chain uses TRBV5-1 with TRBJ2-7, with D perhaps TRBD2 (5 bases). The CDR3 runs to 16 residues. Trimming left V 4 bases short and J 6 bases short, with 23 bases between. Germline values: CDR1 SGHRS, CDR2 YFSETQ. The CDR3 loop is CASSGLGSEAVREQYF. Here the CDR3 DNA reads TGCGCCAGCAGCGGCCTAGGGTCGGAGGCCGTACGCGAGCAGTACTTC.

Details on this clone: The sample has other DNA sequences that encode this CDR3 too. The rearrangement links TRBV9 to TRBJ1-2; D unclear. This CDR3 is 13 amino acids long. V shed 4 bases and J shed 2 bases, with 9 bases lying between them. Germline lookup yields CDR1 SGDLS and CDR2 YYNGEE. CDR3 sequence (DNA): TGTGCCAGCAGCCCAGACGGGAACTATGGCTACACCTTC. This gives the protein CASSPDGNYGYTF.

The chain couples TRBV10-2 to TRBJ2-7; TRBD2 matches 12 bases. The CDR3 consists of 15 residues. The V gene's germline CDR1 is WSHSY and CDR2 SAAADI. After removal of 6 bases from V and 6 bases from J, the junction contained 9 bases not matched to a gene. This CDR3 is CASRGLAGGRVEQYF. CDR3 DNA: TGCGCCAGCAGGGGGCTAGCGGGAGGGCGGGTCGAGCAGTACTTC.

V and J are TRBV6-5 and TRBJ2-7; 11 bases are shared with TRBD1. Looked up from germline, CDR1 is MNHEY and CDR2 is SVGAGI. The trim removed 1 base at V and 0 bases at J, leaving 2 bases unmatched. This CDR3 is built from 16 residues. Here the CDR3 DNA reads TGTGCCAGCAGTTACTGGGGGACAGGGGGCTCCTACGAGCAGTACTTC. Protein: CASSYWGTGGSYEQYF.

The rearrangement uses TRBV6-6 and TRBJ2-7; the D gene is possibly TRBD2 (7 bases). Germline V lookup: CDR1 MNHNY, CDR2 SVGAGI (reference sequence). V lost 7 bases to trimming and J lost 7 bases, with 20 bases between them. The CDR3 has 14 amino acids. The CDR3, as DNA: TGTGCCAGCACAGGGTCAGGAGGGGGGGGAGAGCAGTACTTC. Protein sequence: CASTGSGGGGEQYF.

CDR3 loop: CASSQEGAGEGVQETQYF. The CDR3 DNA reads as TGCGCCAGCAGCCAAGAGGGGGCGGGGGAAGGGGTTCAAGAGACCCAGTACTTC. The V call is TRBV4-1, the J call TRBJ2-5; tentative D call: TRBD2 (7 bases). The CDR3 has 18 amino acids. The germline V gene encodes CDR1 MGHRA and CDR2 YSYEKL. Trimming took 0 bases from V and 2 from J, leaving 19 bases between them.

The chain combines TRBV9 with TRBJ2-2; D is unresolved. V gave up 3 bases and J gave up 0 bases, with 15 bases separating them. CDR1 SGDLS and CDR2 YYNGEE come from the germline V gene. The CDR3 loop spans 17 amino acids. The chain's CDR3 is CASSEAKDRPNTGELFF. CDR3 bases: TGTGCCAGCAGCGAAGCCAAGGACCGACCGAACACCGGGGAGCTGTTTTTT.

The rearrangement uses TRBV30 and TRBJ2-7, with TRBD2 as a possible D gene (5 bases). The CDR3 consists of 13 residues. V gave up 1 base and J gave up 7 bases, with 14 bases separating them. Looked up from germline, CDR1 is GTSNPN and CDR2 is SVGIG (reference sequence). In DNA, the CDR3 is TGTGCCTGGAGTGGACCGTCCCCGGGGGAGCAGTACTTC. Its translation: CAWSGPSPGEQYF. The variable domain in full, completed from reference TRBV30 and TRBJ2-7, reads SQTIHQWPATLVQPVGSPLSLECTVEGTSNPNLYWYRQAAGRGLQLLFYSVGIGQISSEVPQNLSASRPQDRQFILSSKKLLLSDSGFYLCAWSGPSPGEQYFGPGTRLTVT.

Regarding this clone: Distinct nucleotide sequences in the sample also encode this CDR3. The chain joins TRBV5-1 to TRBJ2-7; D uncertain. V lost 2 bases and J 0 bases, leaving 6 bases between the germline ends. The CDR3 consists of 13 residues. The germline CDR1 and CDR2 sequences are SGHRS and YFSETQ. The CDR3 protein is CASSFGSSYEQYF. The CDR3 nucleotides are TGCGCCAGCAGCTTCGGAAGCTCCTACGAGCAGTACTTC.

About this clone itself: A junction end diverges from the germline sequence, so it may reflect a read error. The chain combines TRBV7-7 with TRBJ2-5, with 7 bases aligning to TRBD1. The CDR3 spans 17 residues. Per the germline V gene, CDR1 is SSHAT and CDR2 is FNYEAQ (reference sequence). The CDR3 sequence is CASSLDSTGFGQETQYF. DNA for the CDR3: TGTGCTAGCAGCCTAGACTCGACAGGGTTCGGACAAGAGACCCAGTACTTC.

The chain is built from TRBV4-3 and TRBJ2-7; 10 bases map to TRBD2. V was clipped by 0 bases and J by 4 bases; unmatched bases: 6. The CDR3 covers 16 residues. Germline V CDR1 and CDR2: LGHNA, YSLEER. The CDR3: CASSQDGGTSAYEQYF. The CDR3 DNA follows: TGCGCCAGCAGCCAAGATGGGGGGACTAGCGCATACGAGCAGTACTTC.

CDR3 protein: CASSIGTSYETQYF. The CDR3 coding sequence is TGTGCCAGCAGCATCGGAACTTCCTATGAGACCCAGTACTTC. The genes are TRBV5-6 and TRBJ2-5; D remains ambiguous. V was pared by 4 bases and J by 5 bases, with 15 bases between. The CDR3 is made up of 14 amino acids. Germline CDR1 reads SGHDT; CDR2 reads YYEEEE.

This clone was detected once. This rearrangement joins TRBV4-1 to TRBJ1-3; no reliable D call. CDR1 is MGHRA, CDR2 YSYEKL, per germline. There are 14 residues in the CDR3. Between the trimmed V and J ends, which lost 2 bases and 2 bases, there was a span of 7 bases. CDR3 in amino acids: CASSQTATGNTIYF. CDR3 bases: TGCGCCAGCAGCCAAACGGCGACTGGAAACACCATATATTTT.

This clone came up once. The chain has TRBV4-3 and TRBJ2-3; 14 nucleotides align to TRBD2. The CDR3 contains 17 residues. V shed 4 bases and J 6 bases; nucleotides not matched to a gene: 9. Germline V lookup: CDR1 LGHNA, CDR2 YSLEER. CDR3 coding DNA: TGCGCCAGCAGCCCTGGACTAGCGGGAGGCGAGACGGATACGCAGTATTTT. It yields the protein CASSPGLAGGETDTQYF.

J is TRBJ2-7 and V is TRBV30; tentatively, D is TRBD1 (6 bases). V was trimmed by 3 bases and J by 7 bases, leaving 22 bases between them. Per germline, CDR1 GTSNPN and CDR2 SVGIG (reference sequence). The CDR3 is 15 residues long. The CDR3 bases are TGTGCCTGGAGACTGGGACACCCTTTCCTAGGAGAGCAGTACTTC. It codes for CAWRLGHPFLGEQYF.